A selection of T cell receptor beta chains follows, all from one sample in a study of vaccination and CD4 T cells after COVID-19. TCRdb ran MiXCR on the PCR reads and lists one entry per CDR3 protein. Among some 17,000 distinct CDR3 sequences listed, 50% to 70% were seen once. These receptors have no identified antigens. This sample comprised CD4+ T cells from blood, cultured in vitro, obtained after SARS-CoV-2 vaccination. Source of these receptors: a human donor who had recovered from COVID-19. The conserved cysteine and the conserved F or W are not part of the CDR3 here. The order of the fields is V gene, J gene, CDR3 protein.

V gene: TRBV12-3/TRBV12-4
J gene: TRBJ1-2
CDR3 protein: ASSLQVGYGYT

V gene: TRBV20-1
J gene: TRBJ1-1
CDR3 protein: SAREDRNTEAF

V gene: TRBV7-2
J gene: TRBJ2-3
CDR3 protein: ASSLAAGGVDTQY

V gene: TRBV19
J gene: TRBJ1-3
CDR3 protein: ASSIERRDTIY

V gene: TRBV19
J gene: TRBJ1-5
CDR3 protein: ASSTLRLLSNQPQH

V gene: TRBV20-1
J gene: TRBJ1-1
CDR3 protein: SAPARGQDTEAF

V gene: TRBV6-5
J gene: TRBJ2-3
CDR3 protein: ASSSPGPYTDTQY

V gene: TRBV24-1
J gene: TRBJ2-5
CDR3 protein: ATSEQEETQY

V gene: TRBV9
J gene: TRBJ1-2
CDR3 protein: ASSPTSRATYGYT

V gene: TRBV7-8
J gene: TRBJ2-3
CDR3 protein: ASRSGSSTDTQY

V gene: TRBV11-2
J gene: TRBJ1-3
CDR3 protein: ASSLGPGGGNTIY

V gene: TRBV27
J gene: TRBJ1-1
CDR3 protein: ASSSLPGQGDWATEAF

V gene: TRBV28
J gene: TRBJ1-2
CDR3 protein: ASTLAGARGYT

V gene: TRBV27
J gene: TRBJ2-1
CDR3 protein: ASRMTSGSRNEQF

V gene: TRBV5-1
J gene: TRBJ2-7
CDR3 protein: ASGTGTASSYEQY